These T cell receptor beta chains were read from a single sample in a study of blood T cell repertoires in COVID-19. Using immunoSEQ multiplex PCR, the repertoire was profiled, and TCRdb retains in-frame clones only, with some absent. Here the sample spans around 300,000 clones, over 80% being singletons. Specimen: PBMCs or T cells enriched from blood (not recorded which). Every receptor here comes from a man aged 30 to 39 who had recovered from COVID-19. Each CDR3 is given with its conserved first and last residue. A D gene is named only where the DNA matches it firmly. Clone size is given for some rows only: seen once, a few or many times, or a class if the clone is expanded.

TRBV5-1	NA	TRBJ2-1	NA	TGCGCCAGCAGCTTGCCCAACTCAGGGGATGAGCAGTTCTTC	CASSLPNSGDEQFF
TRBV4-1	TRBD2	TRBJ2-1	NA	TGCGCCAGCAGCCAAGATTGGGGCGGGGGGGCCGGTGAGCAGTTCTTC	CASSQDWGGGAGEQFF
TRBV19	TRBD1	TRBJ2-7	NA	TGTGCCAGTAGTGACCGGGACAGGGTCTACGAGCAGTACTTC	CASSDRDRVYEQYF
TRBV3-1/TRBV3-2	TRBD2	TRBJ2-5	NA	TGTGCCAGCAGCCAGGGACTAGCCGTGGAGACCCAGTACTTC	CASSQGLAVETQYF
TRBV12-3/TRBV12-4	NA	TRBJ1-4	NA	TGTGCCAGCAGTTTTCAAGAGGAAAAACTGTTTTTT	CASSFQEEKLFF
TRBV9	NA	TRBJ2-2	NA	TGTGCCAGCAGCGCCACAGGGACTAACGGGGAGCTGTTTTTT	CASSATGTNGELFF
TRBV27	NA	TRBJ1-2	few	TGTGCCAGCAGTTTCGTTAGTACGTCCAACTATGGCTACACCTTC	CASSFVSTSNYGYTF
TRBV2	TRBD1	TRBJ2-7	NA	TGTGCCAGCAGTGCAGGGGGCTACGAGCAGTACTTC	CASSAGGYEQYF
TRBV2	NA	TRBJ1-4	NA	TGTGCCAGCACCTGGGGGGTGAGGAGTGAAAAACTGTTTTTT	CASTWGVRSEKLFF
TRBV5-4	TRBD2	TRBJ2-3	NA	TGTGCCAGCAGCTCTCTTCTGGGGGGGAGCACAGATACGCAGTATTTT	CASSSLLGGSTDTQYF
TRBV6-5	TRBD1	TRBJ1-2	few	TGTGCCAGCGGAAGGACAGGGCTCTATGGCTACACCTTC	CASGRTGLYGYTF
TRBV3-1/TRBV3-2	TRBD2	TRBJ2-7	NA	TGTGCCAGCAGCCGCTCAGCGGGGGGGGACTACGAGCAGTACTTC	CASSRSAGGDYEQYF
TRBV6-1	TRBD1	TRBJ1-3	NA	TGTGCCAGCAGTGAAAGGGGGCGAGGAAACACCATATATTTT	CASSERGRGNTIYF
TRBV12-3/TRBV12-4	TRBD2	TRBJ2-6	NA	TGTGCCAGCAGTCCGGGACTATATCCCGTCCTGACTTTC	CASSPGLYPVLTF
TRBV30	NA	TRBJ1-5	NA	TGTGCCTGGAGTGTACTTGGAGGGAATCAGCCCCAGCATTTT	CAWSVLGGNQPQHF
TRBV9	NA	TRBJ1-6	few	TGTGCCAGCAGCGTAGGTTCGGTCGTCTATAATTCACCCCTCCACTTT	CASSVGSVVYNSPLHF
TRBV7-3	TRBD1	TRBJ2-1	NA	TGTGCCAGCAGCCTCCCGACAGGGAAGCAGTTCTTC	CASSLPTGKQFF
TRBV7-3	NA	TRBJ1-6	NA	TGTGCCAGCAGCTCTGGGGGAGGAAATTCACCCCTCCACTTT	CASSSGGGNSPLHF
TRBV25-1	NA	TRBJ1-2	NA	TGTGCCAGCAGTGCCCGGGACATCTATGGCTACACCTTC	CASSARDIYGYTF
TRBV5-4	NA	TRBJ1-3	once	TGTGCCAGCAGCTTTGAGAACACCATATATTTT	CASSFENTIYF
TRBV5-1	TRBD2	TRBJ2-5	NA	TGCGCCAGCAGCGGGCCGACTAGCGGGGAAGGGGAGACCCAGTACTTC	CASSGPTSGEGETQYF
TRBV11-3	TRBD1	TRBJ2-7	NA	TGTGCCAGCAGCGTAGGTACAGGGGGCTCCTACGAGCAGTACTTC	CASSVGTGGSYEQYF
TRBV3-1/TRBV3-2	NA	TRBJ1-3	NA	TGTGCCAGCAGCCCTTATGGGGGCAGCTCTGGAAACACCATATATTTT	CASSPYGGSSGNTIYF
TRBV6-1	TRBD1	TRBJ1-4	NA	TGTGCCAGCAGTGAATTGACAGGGATAGAAAAACTGTTTTTT	CASSELTGIEKLFF
TRBV7-2	TRBD1	TRBJ1-1	few	TGTGCCAGCAGCCCTTGGGACAGGGCTATGGGCACTGAAGCTTTCTTT	CASSPWDRAMGTEAFF
TRBV7-2	TRBD1	TRBJ1-4	NA	TGTGCCAGCAGCCCAGCGGGACAGGGGAGGGAAAAACTGTTTTTT	CASSPAGQGREKLFF
TRBV2	NA	TRBJ1-2	NA	TGTGCCAGCAGGAGCCAGGGTGAAGGCAGGGGATTC	CASRSQGEGRGF
TRBV7-3	TRBD1	TRBJ2-3	NA	TGTGCCAGCAGCCCCGGGACAGGTAAAGATACGCAGTATTTT	CASSPGTGKDTQYF
TRBV27	TRBD1	TRBJ1-4	NA	TGTGCCAGCAAAACCCGAACAGGGGGCTGGGATGAAAAACTGTTTTTT	CASKTRTGGWDEKLFF
TRBV11-1	NA	TRBJ1-1	NA	TGTGCCAGCAGCTGGATTGGGCGGGACACTGAAGCTTTCTTT	CASSWIGRDTEAFF
TRBV28	TRBD1	TRBJ1-3	NA	TGTGCCAGCAGTCCACCACCCAGGGGGGACACCATATATTTT	CASSPPPRGDTIYF